These 8 T cell receptor beta chains were all obtained from the same sample, sequenced in a study of beta chain features in type 1 diabetes. Every isolated RNA sample was fully reverse transcribed, so sequencing captured expressed TCRB transcripts. The method was immunoSEQ multiplex PCR; TCRdb's version includes in-frame clones alone and lacks a portion of them. The repertoire holds roughly 120,000 clones, with roughly 40% as singletons. The sequenced material came from stem cell memory CD4+ T cells from blood. All receptors derive from a woman between 18 and 29 years old in good health.

The rearrangement links TRBV28 to TRBJ1-1; 11 bases are shared with TRBD1. From germline, CDR1 is MDHEN and CDR2 SYDVKM. V was clipped by 6 bases and J by 5 bases; unmatched bases: 5. This CDR3 comprises 14 residues. CDR3 nucleotides: TGTGCCAGCAGCCCCGGGACAGGGGGGACTGAAGCTTTCTTT. It yields the protein CASSPGTGGTEAFF.

This clone has just one count. This chain links TRBV7-6 with TRBJ2-2; 9 nucleotides match TRBD1. The germline gives CDR1 SGHVS, CDR2 FNYEAQ. This CDR3 region has 14 residues. Trimming removed 4 bases from V and 7 bases from J; junction bases left unmatched: 4. The CDR3 reads CASSSRQGVGELFF. Written as DNA, the CDR3 is TGTGCCAGCAGCTCTAGACAGGGGGTCGGGGAGCTGTTTTTT.

This clone has just a few counts. The chain uses TRBV25-1 and TRBJ2-2; possible D gene TRBD1, 5 bases. The CDR3 length is 15 residues. CDR1 MGHDK and CDR2 SYGVNS come from the germline V gene. Trimming removed 4 bases from V and 2 bases from J, with 11 bases in between. CDR3 loop: CASSVWGINTGELFF. DNA of the CDR3: TGTGCCAGCAGTGTATGGGGCATTAACACCGGGGAGCTGTTTTTT. Full variable domain (rest looked up from reference TRBV25-1 and TRBJ2-2): EADIYQTPRYLVIGTGKKITLECSQTMGHDKMYWYQQDPGMELHLIHYSYGVNSTEKGDLSSESTVSRIRTEHFPLTLESARPSHTSQYLCASSVWGINTGELFFGEGSRLTVL.

V and J are TRBV30 and TRBJ2-7; TRBD1 aligns across 10 bases. CDR1 is GTSNPN and CDR2 is SVGIG in the germline V gene (reference sequence). This CDR3 contains 15 residues. V gave up 0 bases and J gave up 3 bases; unmatched junction bases: 5. CDR3 coding DNA: TGTGCCTGGAGTGTACTAGACAGGGGGCTCTACGAGCAGTACTTC. Protein sequence: CAWSVLDRGLYEQYF.

The J gene is TRBJ1-4, the V gene TRBV7-2; tentative D call: TRBD1 (5 bases). This CDR3 is built from 16 residues. Trimming left V 5 bases short and J 0 bases short, with 13 bases between. Germline CDR1 and CDR2: SGHTA and FQGNSA. The CDR3 region is CASSRRRGATNEKLFF. DNA of the CDR3: TGTGCCAGCAGCCGGCGGCGGGGGGCAACTAATGAAAAACTGTTTTTT.

This clone turned up a few times. The chain is built from TRBV30 and TRBJ2-1; 7 bases are shared with TRBD2. Germline V gives CDR1 GTSNPN, CDR2 SVGIG (reference sequence). With V trimmed by 5 bases and J by 3 bases, 10 bases remained unmatched. This CDR3 contains 15 residues. DNA of the CDR3: TGTGCCTGGCAGCCGCGGGAGTTCCTCTACAATGAGCAGTTCTTC. This codes for CAWQPREFLYNEQFF.

The chain combines TRBV2 with TRBJ2-5, with 10 bases lining up with TRBD2. V shed 6 bases, J shed 1 base, and the junction held 8 bases outside the gene matches. The germline CDR1 and CDR2 sequences are SNHLY and FYNNEI. This CDR3 is 16 amino acids long. CDR3 in amino acids: CASRPRTSGTQETQYF. Written as DNA, the CDR3 is TGTGCCAGCAGGCCGAGGACTAGCGGTACCCAAGAGACCCAGTACTTC.

V and J are TRBV5-1 and TRBJ1-4; D is unclear. The CDR3 consists of 14 residues. The V and J ends lost 4 bases and 8 bases respectively, with 15 bases between them. CDR1 is SGHRS, CDR2 YFSETQ, per germline. CDR3 amino acids: CASSMAGLWEKLFF. CDR3 DNA: TGCGCCAGCAGCATGGCAGGCCTCTGGGAAAAACTGTTTTTT.